This paragraph reports one T cell receptor beta chain. This sample stems from a study of chemoradiotherapy in HPV16-positive cancers. Method: immunoSEQ multiplex PCR; TCRdb's copy keeps in-frame clones and lacks some. The profile shows about 66,000 clones, 88% of them singletons. V was pared by 1 base and J by 0 bases, with 9 bases between. The CDR3 has 15 amino acids. From germline, CDR1 is SGHTA and CDR2 FQGNSA. The clonotype was recovered from a human donor with HPV-associated anogenital cancer. The material was blood, obtained from a patient who underwent chemoradiotherapy. The rearrangement uses TRBV7-2 and TRBJ1-2; no reliable D call. CDR3 sequence (DNA): TGTGCCAGCAGCTTAGACAGAGTTACTAACTATGGCTACACCTTC. It yields the protein CASSLDRVTNYGYTF.